Listed below are T cell receptor beta chains from one sample, sequenced in a study of blood T cells in healthy people across ages. TCRdb re-derived calls from the 5' RACE reads in MiXCR, one entry per CDR3 protein. The top ten clones hold roughly 6.3% of a sample with roughly 1,300,000 distinct CDR3 sequences, around 55% of them seen once. Sequenced sample: blood. These TCRs come from a man younger than 35 in good health. Each CDR3 is given with its conserved first and last residue. The D gene is left open where the match is weak. The listing skips clone size in some rows; elsewhere it reads once, few, many or a size class.

j_gene | abundance | v_gene | d_gene | CDR3nt | CDR3aa
TRBJ2-7 | - | TRBV4-2 | - | TGTGCCAGCAGCCAAAATGCGCCGTACGAGCAGTACTTC | CASSQNAPYEQYF
TRBJ2-3 | - | TRBV14 | - | TGTGCCAGCAGCCAAGAGACGGGCCGGTCAATCACAGATACGCAGTATTTT | CASSQETGRSITDTQYF
TRBJ2-7 | - | TRBV4-1 | TRBD2 | TGCGCCAGCAGCCAAGGGGTAGCGGGTCGACAATACGAGCAGTACTTC | CASSQGVAGRQYEQYF
TRBJ1-1 | - | TRBV2 | - | TGTGCCAGCAGTGATTCAGGGCCGAACACTGAAGCTTTCTTT | CASSDSGPNTEAFF
TRBJ2-1 | - | TRBV15 | - | TGTGCCACCAGCAGAAGGGACCGTCTCAATGAGCAGTTCTTC | CATSRRDRLNEQFF
TRBJ2-6 | few | TRBV30 | - | TGTGCCTGGAGGCAAGGATCTGGGGCCAACGTCCTGACTTTC | CAWRQGSGANVLTF
TRBJ2-4 | - | TRBV4-3 | - | TGCGCCAGCAGCCAAGGAGGAGGGCCCAAAAACATTCAGTACTTC | CASSQGGGPKNIQYF
TRBJ2-5 | few | TRBV29-1 | - | TGCAGCGGAAGAGGAGTACAAGAGACCCAGTACTTC | CSGRGVQETQYF
TRBJ2-1 | - | TRBV7-8 | - | TGTGCCAGCAGCTTCAGAAGGGGCAGATCCTACAATGAGCAGTTCTTC | CASSFRRGRSYNEQFF
TRBJ1-2 | - | TRBV29-1 | TRBD1 | TGCAGCGTTCCCACAGGGGTGAGCGGTGGCTACACCTTC | CSVPTGVSGGYTF
TRBJ2-2 | - | TRBV10-3 | - | TGTGCCGCCAAGACCGATACCGGGGAGCTGTTTTTT | CAAKTDTGELFF